This entry is about one TCR beta chain. Profiling relied on immunoSEQ multiplex PCR, and the TCRdb table lists in-frame clones only, not all of them. The profile shows 13,000 or so clones, about three quarters of them singletons. Trimming removed 4 bases from V and 2 bases from J; junction bases left unmatched: 8. The germline gives CDR1 ENHRY, CDR2 SYGVKD. This CDR3 comprises 15 residues. This sample was included in a study of CD4+ T cells in melanoma. The sequence was obtained from a human donor with melanoma. The chain links TRBV10-3 to TRBJ2-7, with 7 bases matching TRBD1. The sample comprised cells from a culture (not recorded whether cultured in vitro). The CDR3 sequence: CAISGTTGTPYEQYF. The CDR3 region has the DNA TGTGCCATCAGTGGGACGACAGGGACCCCCTACGAGCAGTACTTC.